These 24 T cell receptor beta chains came from one sample sequenced in a study of control samples from healthy donors and cancer patients. Libraries were prepared by immunoSEQ multiplex PCR; TCRdb keeps only in-frame clonotypes and omits some of them. Among about 170,000 clones listed, 75% to 95% were seen once. The specimen sequenced was blood. These receptor sequences come from a woman between 40 and 50 years old in good health.

The count of this clone is one. The J gene is TRBJ1-5, the V gene TRBV6-6; TRBD1 is a possible D gene (5 bases). Germline V gene lookup returns CDR1 MNHNY and CDR2 SVGAGI (reference sequence). Trimming left V 5 bases short and J 5 bases short, with 13 bases between. This CDR3 comprises 14 residues. The CDR3 here is CASSLPGTDQPQHF. As DNA, the CDR3 is TGTGCCAGCAGTCTACCGGGGACCGATCAGCCCCAGCATTTT.

V usage is TRBV18 and J usage is TRBJ1-1; D not certain. Germline values: CDR1 KGHSH, CDR2 LQKENI. This CDR3 is 13 amino acids long. V gave up 8 bases and J gave up 4 bases, with 14 bases separating them. The CDR3 bases are TGTGCCAGCGCAACGGTAGGTCCCACTGAAGCTTTCTTT. Amino acid sequence: CASATVGPTEAFF.

V gene TRBV14 combines with J gene TRBJ1-1, with 7 nucleotides matching TRBD1. V shed 2 bases and J 4 bases; nucleotides not matched to a gene: 7. CDR1 is SGHDN, CDR2 FVKESK, per germline. This CDR3 has 15 amino acids. Written as DNA, the CDR3 is TGTGCCAGCAGCCAACGAACAGGGGCGGCCACTGAAGCTTTCTTT. Encoded protein: CASSQRTGAATEAFF.

This clone showed up just once. CDR3 DNA sequence: TGTGCCAGCAGTGAAACGATCGACAGGGAGGTTTCCGGAAACACCATATATTTT. This gives the protein CASSETIDREVSGNTIYF. The J gene is TRBJ1-3, the V gene TRBV6-1; 7 nucleotides line up with TRBD1. The germline gives CDR1 MNHNS, CDR2 SASEGT. This CDR3 is built from 18 residues. V gave up 2 bases and J gave up 4 bases; unmatched junction bases: 14.

CDR3 in DNA: TGCGCCAGCAGCCAAACAGGTGGGGCGGAAAAACTGTTTTTT. Its translation is CASSQTGGAEKLFF. The gene calls are TRBV4-1 and TRBJ1-4; D is perhaps TRBD1 (5 bases). The CDR3 has 14 amino acids. V was shortened by 2 bases and J by 8 bases, with 12 bases between the two germline ends. Germline V lookup: CDR1 MGHRA, CDR2 YSYEKL.

In its sample, this clone was seen once. The chain joins TRBV6-6 to TRBJ2-7; the match to TRBD1 covers 8 bases. CDR1 MNHNY and CDR2 SVGAGI come from the germline V gene (reference sequence). The V and J ends lost 2 bases and 0 bases, in that order; junction bases with no gene match: 0. The length of the CDR3 is 14 residues. The CDR3 loop is CASSYDRGSYEQYF. The CDR3 DNA is TGTGCCAGCAGTTACGACAGGGGCTCCTACGAGCAGTACTTC.

The chain recombines TRBV3-1 (or the pseudogene TRBV3-2) with TRBJ2-7; D is perhaps TRBD1 or TRBD2 (5 bases each). Trimming took 0 bases from V and 3 from J, leaving 12 bases between them. Looked up from germline, CDR1 is LGHDT and CDR2 is YNNKEL (reference sequence). There are 15 residues in the CDR3. CDR3: CASSQDRSGSYEQYF. CDR3 nucleotide sequence: TGTGCCAGCAGCCAAGATAGGTCAGGGAGCTACGAGCAGTACTTC.

The CDR3 loop is CASTPGGEGTGELFF. In nucleotides, the CDR3 is TGTGCCAGCACCCCTGGGGGGGAGGGCACCGGGGAGCTGTTTTTT. This sequence joins TRBV27 and TRBJ2-2; 7 nucleotides match TRBD2. This CDR3 has 15 amino acids. In germline, CDR1 is MNHEY, CDR2 SMNVEV (reference sequence). J lost 4 bases, V lost 7 bases, and 9 bases had no gene match.

V usage is TRBV5-1 and J usage is TRBJ2-7, with D hard to call. The CDR3 runs to 14 residues. Per the germline V gene, CDR1 is SGHRS and CDR2 is YFSETQ. The V and J ends lost 5 bases and 5 bases respectively, with 17 bases between them. In nucleotides, the CDR3 is TGCGCCAGCAGACCCGCTTCAGGTATAGACGAGCAGTACTTC. This sequence encodes CASRPASGIDEQYF.

The V call is TRBV7-8, the J call TRBJ1-2; 8 nucleotides line up with TRBD1. The junction had 10 bases not matched to a gene; V was cut back by 5 bases and J by 5 bases. CDR1 SGHVS and CDR2 FQNEAQ come from the germline V gene. The CDR3 length is 15 residues. This CDR3 is CASSPRTGSTYGYTF. The CDR3 DNA follows: TGTGCCAGCAGCCCGCGGACAGGGTCGACTTATGGCTACACCTTC.

The count of this clone is one. The chain is built from TRBV19 and TRBJ1-1; a possible D gene is TRBD1 (5 bases). Trimming cost V 1 base and J 0 bases, with 15 bases left between them. There are 17 residues in the CDR3. Germline V gene lookup returns CDR1 LNHDA and CDR2 SQIVND (reference sequence). The CDR3 coding sequence is TGTGCCAGTAGTATAGGCCCTCCAGGGTCCCTGAACACTGAAGCTTTCTTT. It specifies CASSIGPPGSLNTEAFF.

This sequence joins TRBV5-5 and TRBJ2-2; D is uncertain. Germline lookup yields CDR1 SGHKS and CDR2 YYEKEE (reference sequence). Between the trimmed V and J ends, which lost 0 bases and 0 bases, there was a span of 3 bases. This CDR3 has 14 residues. CDR3 nucleotides: TGTGCCAGCAGCTTGGGGGCGAACACCGGGGAGCTGTTTTTT. This codes for CASSLGANTGELFF.

This chain connects TRBV3-1 (or the pseudogene TRBV3-2) to TRBJ2-2; D possibly matches TRBD1 or TRBD2 (5 bases each). V lost 1 base and J lost 1, with 10 bases in between. The germline V gene encodes CDR1 LGHDT and CDR2 YNNKEL (reference sequence). This CDR3 is 16 amino acids long. The CDR3 coding sequence is TGTGCCAGCAGCCAAGCCGGGACCATGAACACCGGGGAGCTGTTTTTT. It translates to CASSQAGTMNTGELFF.

The chain carries TRBV7-9 and TRBJ1-5; no reliable D call. The V end was cut by 5 bases, the J end by 5 bases, with 10 bases between. Looked up from germline, CDR1 is SEHNR and CDR2 is FQNEAQ (reference sequence). This CDR3 spans 13 amino acids. In DNA, the CDR3 is TGTGCCAGCAGCCCCCCCGGGGATCAGCCCCAGCATTTT. This codes for CASSPPGDQPQHF.

This clone was counted a single time. The chain combines TRBV7-9 with TRBJ2-7; no firm D call. V shed 4 bases and J shed 2 bases, with 12 bases lying between them. Germline assignment: CDR1 SEHNR and CDR2 FQNEAQ (reference sequence). The CDR3 is 14 residues long. The DNA of the CDR3 is TGTGCCAGCAGCTCAGACATGTTCCCCTACGAGCAGTACTTC. It specifies CASSSDMFPYEQYF.

This clone was detected only once. The chain carries TRBV4-1 and TRBJ1-2; 7 bases fit TRBD1. The CDR3 sequence is 16 residues long. CDR1 is MGHRA and CDR2 is YSYEKL in the germline V gene. The ends lost 2 bases at V and 6 bases at J; junction bases unmatched: 12. Written as DNA, the CDR3 is TGCGCCAGCAGCCAATATCCCGGACAGGACGTAAATGGCTACACCTTC. It is translated as CASSQYPGQDVNGYTF.

The chain couples TRBV3-1 (or the pseudogene TRBV3-2) to TRBJ2-3; TRBD2 aligns across 8 bases. Germline V gives CDR1 LGHDT, CDR2 YNNKEL (reference sequence). The junction had 8 bases not matched to a gene; V was cut back by 7 bases and J by 8 bases. This CDR3 spans 13 amino acids. The CDR3 DNA is TGTGCCAGCAACTTAAACCGGGGGGGTACGCAGTATTTT. As protein: CASNLNRGGTQYF.

V is TRBV5-1 and J is TRBJ1-1; D unclear. The germline V gene has CDR1 SGHRS and CDR2 YFSETQ. The CDR3 spans 15 residues. Trimming took off 0 bases at V and 4 bases at J, with 13 bases between the two ends. In DNA form, the CDR3 reads TGCGCCAGCAGCTTGGACGCGAGGGTTGGCACTGAAGCTTTCTTT. Translating it yields CASSLDARVGTEAFF.

The chain uses TRBV23-1 and TRBJ1-1; 7 bases align to TRBD1. TRBV23-1 is given ORF status, its function remaining uncertain. V gave up 3 bases and J gave up 0 bases; unmatched junction bases: 4. This CDR3 region has 15 residues. The CDR3 DNA reads as TGCGCCAGCAGTCAGATGGACAGGCTGAACACTGAAGCTTTCTTT. It is translated as CASSQMDRLNTEAFF.

This chain uses TRBV3-1 (or the pseudogene TRBV3-2) with TRBJ1-6; D uncertain. This CDR3 is built from 15 residues. Germline CDR1 and CDR2: LGHDT and YNNKEL (reference sequence). V dropped 1 base and J dropped 10 bases, with 14 bases sitting between them. Here the CDR3 reads CASSQVGGVRSPLHF. The CDR3 DNA reads as TGTGCCAGCAGCCAAGTGGGCGGGGTAAGGTCACCCCTCCACTTT.

The CDR3 sequence: CASSGQGASTEAFF. For the CDR3, the DNA is TGCGCCAGCAGCGGCCAGGGGGCGAGCACTGAAGCTTTCTTT. This sequence joins TRBV5-1 and TRBJ1-1; 8 nucleotides agree with TRBD1. Trimming took 4 bases from V and 4 from J; bases not matched to a gene: 6. Germline CDR1 reads SGHRS; CDR2 reads YFSETQ. The CDR3 covers 14 residues.

The chain employs TRBV12-3 or TRBV12-4 and TRBJ1-1; D perhaps matches TRBD1 (5 bases). The V and J ends lost 1 base and 7 bases respectively, with 10 bases between them. The CDR3 loop spans 13 amino acids. The CDR3 sequence: CASSLEGELEAFF. For the CDR3, the DNA is TGTGCCAGCAGTTTAGAAGGGGAGCTTGAAGCTTTCTTT.

The gene calls are TRBV11-2 and TRBJ2-1; TRBD2 aligns across 8 bases. CDR3 size: 15 residues. Germline V gives CDR1 SGHAT, CDR2 FQNNGV. Trimming at V came to 4 bases and at J to 4 bases, leaving 6 bases not matched to a gene. CDR3 sequence reads: CASSSLAGRYNEQFF. The CDR3 coding sequence is TGTGCCAGCAGCTCGTTAGCGGGGAGATACAATGAGCAGTTCTTC.

J is TRBJ1-1 and V is TRBV15; 7 nucleotides agree with TRBD1. Germline CDR1 reads LNHNV; CDR2 reads YYDKDF (reference sequence). CDR3 length: 18 amino acids. The junction had 13 bases not matched to a gene; V was cut back by 3 bases and J by 0 bases. The CDR3 DNA follows: TGTGCCACCAGCAGGGAAGAACTGAAGGGGGCTGTGAACACTGAAGCTTTCTTT. Its protein product is CATSREELKGAVNTEAFF.